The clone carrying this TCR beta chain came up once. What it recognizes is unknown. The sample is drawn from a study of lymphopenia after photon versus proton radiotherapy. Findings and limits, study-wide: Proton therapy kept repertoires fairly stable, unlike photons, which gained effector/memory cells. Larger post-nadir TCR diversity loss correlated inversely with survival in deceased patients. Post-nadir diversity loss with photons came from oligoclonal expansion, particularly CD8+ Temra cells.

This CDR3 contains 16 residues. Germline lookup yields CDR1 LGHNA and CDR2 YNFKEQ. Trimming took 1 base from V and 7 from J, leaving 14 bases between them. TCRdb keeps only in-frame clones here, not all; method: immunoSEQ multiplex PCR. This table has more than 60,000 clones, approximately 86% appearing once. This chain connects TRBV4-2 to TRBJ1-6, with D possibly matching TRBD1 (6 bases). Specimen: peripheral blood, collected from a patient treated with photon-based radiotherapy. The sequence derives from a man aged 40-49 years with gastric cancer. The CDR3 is CASSQVRGAKNSPLHF. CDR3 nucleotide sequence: TGTGCCAGCAGCCAAGTTAGGGGGGCGAAGAATTCACCCCTCCACTTT.